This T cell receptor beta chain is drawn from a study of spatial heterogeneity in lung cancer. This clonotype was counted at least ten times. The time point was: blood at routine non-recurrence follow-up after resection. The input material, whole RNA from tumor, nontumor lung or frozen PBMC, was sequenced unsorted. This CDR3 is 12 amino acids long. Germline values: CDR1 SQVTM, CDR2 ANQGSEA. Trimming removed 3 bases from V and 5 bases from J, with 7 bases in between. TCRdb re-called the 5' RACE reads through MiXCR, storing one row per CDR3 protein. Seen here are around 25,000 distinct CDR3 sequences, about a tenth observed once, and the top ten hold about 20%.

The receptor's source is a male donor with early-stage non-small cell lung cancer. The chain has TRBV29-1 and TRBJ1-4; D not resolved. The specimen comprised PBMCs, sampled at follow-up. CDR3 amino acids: CSVEGANEKLFF. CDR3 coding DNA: TGCAGCGTTGAGGGTGCCAATGAAAAACTGTTTTTT.